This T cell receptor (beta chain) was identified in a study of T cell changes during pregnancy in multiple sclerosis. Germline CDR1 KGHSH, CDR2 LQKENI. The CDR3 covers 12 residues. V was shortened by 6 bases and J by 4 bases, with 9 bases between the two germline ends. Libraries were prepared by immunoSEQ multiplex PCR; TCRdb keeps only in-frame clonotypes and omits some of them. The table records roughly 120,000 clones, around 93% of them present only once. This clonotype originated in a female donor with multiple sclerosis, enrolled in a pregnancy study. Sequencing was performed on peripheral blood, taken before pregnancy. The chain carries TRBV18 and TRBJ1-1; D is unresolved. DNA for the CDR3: TGTGCCAGCTCCCCGGGTCTCACTGAAGCTTTCTTT. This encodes CASSPGLTEAFF.